Presented here are 13 T cell receptor beta chains from one specimen sequenced in a study of blood T cell repertoires in COVID-19. Method: immunoSEQ multiplex PCR; TCRdb's copy keeps in-frame clones and lacks some. This table holds 75,000 to 95,000 clones, around 85% found once. The sample consisted of peripheral blood. These receptors all stem from a man between 45 and 60 years old with acute or convalescent COVID-19.

This clone was seen only once. The chain couples TRBV3-1 (or the pseudogene TRBV3-2) to TRBJ1-2; D unclear. The CDR3 is 14 residues long. The V gene lost 1 base and the J gene lost 7 bases, with 13 bases spanning the gap. CDR1 LGHDT and CDR2 YNNKEL come from the germline V gene (reference sequence). This CDR3 reads CASSQVPQNSGYTF. In DNA form, the CDR3 reads TGTGCCAGCAGCCAAGTCCCCCAGAACAGTGGCTACACCTTC.

This clone was counted once. V gene TRBV4-3 combines with J gene TRBJ2-7, with 7 bases that match TRBD1. CDR3 length equals 16 residues. The germline V gene encodes CDR1 LGHNA and CDR2 YSLEER. J lost 0 bases, V lost 1 base, and 6 bases had no gene match. The CDR3, as DNA: TGCGCCAGCAGCCAAGCGGGACAGAGCCACTCCTACGAGCAGTACTTC. Its translation is CASSQAGQSHSYEQYF.

The chain has TRBV5-1 and TRBJ1-1; weak D call: TRBD1 (5 bases). The ends were cut back, 4 bases at V and 3 bases at J, with 16 bases in the middle. CDR3 length: 15 amino acids. The germline gives CDR1 SGHRS, CDR2 YFSETQ. CDR3 sequence: CASSLKETGHTEAFF. CDR3 DNA sequence: TGCGCCAGCAGCCTAAAGGAAACAGGCCACACTGAAGCTTTCTTT.

This clone was observed a handful of times. The rearrangement joins TRBV7-2 to TRBJ2-3; tentative D call: TRBD2 (5 bases). V lost 5 bases and J lost 6, with 12 bases in between. The CDR3 runs 13 residues. Germline assignment: CDR1 SGHTA and CDR2 FQGNSA. CDR3 protein: CASSGGMPDTQYF. The CDR3 region has the DNA TGTGCCAGCAGCGGAGGTATGCCTGATACGCAGTATTTT.

The J gene is TRBJ1-5, the V gene TRBV4-3; D is ambiguous. This CDR3 has 15 residues. V was trimmed by 0 bases and J by 6 bases, leaving 12 bases between them. Germline V gene lookup returns CDR1 LGHNA and CDR2 YSLEER. The DNA for the CDR3 is TGCGCCAGCAGCCAAGACAGGCAGGAGGGTCAGCCCCAGCATTTT. Its translation is CASSQDRQEGQPQHF.

This rearrangement joins TRBV5-6 to TRBJ2-2; the match to TRBD1 covers 7 bases. J was trimmed by 2 bases and V by 4 bases; bases with no gene match: 8. This CDR3 spans 16 amino acids. In germline, CDR1 is SGHDT, CDR2 YYEEEE. The CDR3 here is CASSPRDRGNTGELFF. For the CDR3, the DNA is TGTGCCAGCAGCCCCCGGGACAGAGGAAACACCGGGGAGCTGTTTTTT.

The chain carries TRBV6-4 and TRBJ1-4, with a weak D call TRBD1 (5 bases). The V gene lost 6 bases and the J gene lost 0 bases, with 20 bases spanning the gap. Germline V gives CDR1 MRHNA, CDR2 SNTAGT. The CDR3 length is 18 residues. CDR3 region: CASRGQALPPATNEKLFF. The CDR3 nucleotides are TGTGCCAGCAGAGGACAAGCCCTTCCGCCGGCAACTAATGAAAAACTGTTTTTT.

Worth noting for this clone: Additional DNA sequences in this sample encode the identical CDR3. The chain uses TRBV5-4 and TRBJ2-3, with 8 bases fitting TRBD2. The CDR3 is 15 amino acids. The ends lost 0 bases at V and 1 base at J; junction bases unmatched: 1. Germline V gene sequence: CDR1 SGHNT, CDR2 YYREEE (reference sequence). CDR3 region: CASSLDGGGTDTQYF. The CDR3 bases are TGTGCCAGCAGCTTGGACGGGGGGGGCACAGATACGCAGTATTTT.

V is TRBV23-1 and J is TRBJ2-2, with unresolved D. TRBV23-1 carries the ORF label, with uncertain function. V lost 6 bases and J 0 bases, leaving 23 bases between the germline ends. There are 19 residues in the CDR3. In DNA, the CDR3 is TGCGCCAGCAGGGTCCCCAAGACACCGGATTCGGCGAACACCGGGGAGCTGTTTTTT. Protein: CASRVPKTPDSANTGELFF.

The chain links TRBV5-1 to TRBJ2-5; D gene ambiguous. V lost 4 bases, J lost 4 bases, and 20 bases lay in between. From germline, CDR1 is SGHRS and CDR2 YFSETQ. CDR3 length: 16 amino acids. For the CDR3, the DNA is TGCGCCAGCAGCCCCGCCATCCTACAGAGTGGAGAGACCCAGTACTTC. This sequence encodes CASSPAILQSGETQYF.

J is TRBJ2-2 and V is TRBV27; 11 positions agree with TRBD2. From germline, CDR1 is MNHEY and CDR2 SMNVEV (reference sequence). Trimming cost V 7 bases and J 2 bases; bases outside gene matches: 3. CDR3 size: 15 residues. This chain's CDR3 is CASKLAGGNTGELFF. DNA of the CDR3: TGTGCCAGCAAGCTAGCGGGAGGTAACACCGGGGAGCTGTTTTTT.

This clone was detected a few times. CDR3 DNA: TGTGCCTGGAGTTCAGGGCCGCTCAAATATTTT. It codes for CAWSSGPLKYF. This chain joins TRBV30 and TRBJ1-3, with D possibly TRBD1 on 5 matching bases. V dropped 2 bases and J dropped 15 bases, with 14 bases sitting between them. Germline CDR1 reads GTSNPN; CDR2 reads SVGIG (reference sequence). This CDR3 contains 11 residues. The full variable domain, completed using reference TRBV30 and TRBJ1-3, is SQTIHQWPATLVQPVGSPLSLECTVEGTSNPNLYWYRQAAGRGLQLLFYSVGIGQISSEVPQNLSASRPQDRQFILSSKKLLLSDSGFYLCAWSSGPLKYFGEGSWLTVV.

V gene TRBV27 combines with J gene TRBJ1-2, with 7 positions matching TRBD1. Germline V gene data show CDR1 as MNHEY and CDR2 as SMNVEV (reference sequence). The CDR3 totals 15 residues. The ends lost 6 bases at V and 1 base at J; junction bases unmatched: 8. The CDR3 region is CASSLRQGFNYGYTF. Written as DNA, the CDR3 is TGTGCCAGCAGCCTTAGACAGGGTTTTAACTATGGCTACACCTTC.